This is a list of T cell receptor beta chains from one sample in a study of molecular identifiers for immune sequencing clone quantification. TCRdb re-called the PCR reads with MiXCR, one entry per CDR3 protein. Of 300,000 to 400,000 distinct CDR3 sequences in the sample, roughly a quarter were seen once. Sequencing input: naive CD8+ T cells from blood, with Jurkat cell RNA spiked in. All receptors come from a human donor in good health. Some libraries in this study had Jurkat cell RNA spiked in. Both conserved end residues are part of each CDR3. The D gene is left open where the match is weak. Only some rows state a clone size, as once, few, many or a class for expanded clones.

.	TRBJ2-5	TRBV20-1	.	CSARGADFQETRYF	TGCAGTGCTAGGGGTGCCGACTTCCAAGAGACCCGGTACTTC
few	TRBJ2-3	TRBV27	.	CASSFQGKTDTQYF	TGTGCCAGCAGTTTTCAGGGGAAGACAGATACGCAGTATTTT
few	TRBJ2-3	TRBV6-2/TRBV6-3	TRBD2	CASSYSTSGSPPDTQYF	TGTGCCAGCAGTTACTCGACTAGCGGGAGTCCTCCAGATACGCAGTATTTT
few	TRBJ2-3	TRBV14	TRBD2	CASSPMGLAGESTDTQYF	TGTGCCAGCAGCCCAATGGGACTAGCGGGTGAAAGCACAGATACGCAGTATTTT
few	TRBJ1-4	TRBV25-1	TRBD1	CASSEYWTGEPTTNEKLFF	TGTGCCAGCAGTGAATACTGGACAGGGGAACCCACAACTAATGAAAAACTGTTTTTT
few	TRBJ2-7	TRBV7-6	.	CASSPVDSSYEQYF	TGTGCCAGCAGCCCCGTCGACAGCTCCTACGAGCAGTACTTC
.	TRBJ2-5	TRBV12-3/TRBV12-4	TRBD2	CASSHGLAGAETQYF	TGTGCCAGCAGTCATGGACTAGCGGGGGCAGAGACCCAGTACTTC
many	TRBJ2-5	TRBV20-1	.	CSARDLQEIGKTQYF	TGCAGTGCTAGAGATCTACAGGAGATAGGGAAGACCCAGTACTTC
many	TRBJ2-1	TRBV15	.	CATSRLDSYNEQFF	TGTGCCACCAGCAGACTCGACTCCTACAATGAGCAGTTCTTC
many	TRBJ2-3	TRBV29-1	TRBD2	CSVKTSGRTDTQYF	TGCAGCGTTAAGACTAGCGGCCGCACAGATACGCAGTATTTT
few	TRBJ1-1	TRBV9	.	CASSVGTSAEAFF	TGTGCCAGCAGCGTAGGGACTTCTGCTGAAGCTTTCTTT
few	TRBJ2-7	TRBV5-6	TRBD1	CATAPGTGPEQYF	TGTGCCACCGCACCCGGGACAGGACCCGAGCAGTACTTC
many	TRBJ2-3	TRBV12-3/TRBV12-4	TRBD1	CASSLGRGPDTQYF	TGTGCCAGCAGTTTGGGCAGGGGGCCAGATACGCAGTATTTT
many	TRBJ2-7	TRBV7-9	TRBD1	CASSSTGGTLYEQYF	TGTGCCAGCAGCTCGACAGGGGGCACCCTCTACGAGCAGTACTTC
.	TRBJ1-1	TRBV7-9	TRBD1	CASSGDSQGWTEAFF	TGTGCCAGCAGCGGGGACAGCCAGGGGTGGACTGAAGCTTTCTTT
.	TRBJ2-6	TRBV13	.	CASSPTGGRRLHLTF	TGTGCCAGCAGCCCGACCGGAGGTAGGAGGCTCCATCTGACTTTC
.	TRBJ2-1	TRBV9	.	CASTGFRDNEQFF	TGTGCCAGCACGGGATTCCGTGACAATGAGCAGTTCTTC
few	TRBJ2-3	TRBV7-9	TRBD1	CASSLAGTGPPDTQYF	TGTGCCAGCAGCTTAGCGGGGACAGGGCCACCAGATACGCAGTATTTT
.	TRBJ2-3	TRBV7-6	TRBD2	CASSLRAAGGVPDTQYF	TGTGCCAGCAGCTTACGAGCGGCGGGGGGCGTCCCAGATACGCAGTATTTT
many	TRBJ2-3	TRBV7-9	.	CASRGADTQYF	TGTGCCAGCAGGGGGGCAGATACGCAGTATTTT
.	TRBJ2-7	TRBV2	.	CASSEATGLRSYEQYF	TGTGCCAGCAGTGAAGCTACAGGGCTTAGGAGCTACGAGCAGTACTTC
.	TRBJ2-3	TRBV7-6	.	CASGLGGPTDTQYF	TGTGCCAGCGGCTTGGGGGGGCCCACAGATACGCAGTATTTT
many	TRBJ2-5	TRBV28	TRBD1	CATTDRGGETQYF	TGTGCCACGACTGACAGGGGAGGAGAGACCCAGTACTTC
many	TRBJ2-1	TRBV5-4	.	CASSLESSYNEQFF	TGTGCCAGCAGCTTGGAGAGCTCCTACAATGAGCAGTTCTTC
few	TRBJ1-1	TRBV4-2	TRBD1	CASSQVGTGELGTEAFF	TGTGCCAGCAGCCAAGTGGGGACAGGGGAGTTGGGAACTGAAGCTTTCTTT
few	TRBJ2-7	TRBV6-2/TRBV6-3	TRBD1	CASSYVGPGQGAYEQYF	TGTGCCAGCAGTTACGTTGGACCGGGACAGGGGGCCTACGAGCAGTACTTC
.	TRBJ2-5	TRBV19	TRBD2	CASSIRAGGPVETQYF	TGTGCCAGTAGTATACGAGCGGGAGGGCCGGTAGAGACCCAGTACTTC
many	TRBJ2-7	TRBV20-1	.	CSARWVDGEQYF	TGCAGTGCTAGATGGGTCGACGGCGAGCAGTACTTC
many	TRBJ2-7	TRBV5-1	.	CASSLGTDEQYF	TGCGCCAGCAGCTTGGGGACGGACGAGCAGTACTTC
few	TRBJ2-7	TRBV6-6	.	CASSYSDRSTYEQYF	TGTGCCAGCAGTTACTCTGACAGGAGCACCTACGAGCAGTACTTC
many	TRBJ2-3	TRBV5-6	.	CASSLSVGMRADTQYF	TGTGCCAGCAGCTTGTCCGTCGGGATGAGGGCAGATACGCAGTATTTT
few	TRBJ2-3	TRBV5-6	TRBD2	CASVFRGGGADTQYF	TGTGCCAGCGTCTTCCGGGGGGGGGGCGCAGATACGCAGTATTTT
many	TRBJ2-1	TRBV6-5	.	CASSYKGDNEQFF	TGTGCCAGCAGTTATAAAGGGGACAATGAGCAGTTCTTC
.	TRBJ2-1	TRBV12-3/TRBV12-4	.	CASRALGPYNEQFF	TGCGCCAGCCGTGCGCTGGGCCCATACAATGAGCAGTTCTTC
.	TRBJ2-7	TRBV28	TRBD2	CASTRPGTSIAYEQYF	TGTGCCAGCACCCGACCCGGGACTAGCATTGCCTACGAGCAGTACTTC
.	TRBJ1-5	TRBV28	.	CASSSVPPGNQPQHF	TGTGCCAGCAGTTCCGTCCCCCCGGGGAATCAGCCCCAGCATTTT
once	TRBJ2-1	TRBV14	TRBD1	CASNSTGYNEQFF	TGTGCCAGCAACTCGACAGGGTACAATGAGCAGTTCTTC
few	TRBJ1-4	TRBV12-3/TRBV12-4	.	CASSLRVRAVEKLFF	TGTGCCAGCAGTTTAAGGGTCAGGGCGGTTGAAAAACTGTTTTTT
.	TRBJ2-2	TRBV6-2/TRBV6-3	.	CASSYEQNTGELFF	TGTGCCAGCAGTTACGAACAGAACACCGGGGAGCTGTTTTTT
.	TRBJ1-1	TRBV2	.	CASSEFDMNTEAFF	TGTGCCAGCAGTGAGTTCGATATGAACACTGAAGCTTTCTTT
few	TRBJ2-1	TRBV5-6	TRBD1	CASSRAGQGDHNEQFF	TGTGCCAGCAGCCGAGCCGGACAGGGTGACCACAATGAGCAGTTCTTC
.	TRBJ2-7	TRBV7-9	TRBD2	CASSRSGTYEQYF	TGTGCCAGCAGCCGCAGCGGGACCTACGAGCAGTACTTC
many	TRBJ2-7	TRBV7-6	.	CASSPHQGSYEQYF	TGTGCCAGCAGCCCTCATCAGGGGTCGTACGAGCAGTACTTC
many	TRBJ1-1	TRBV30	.	CAWIFGRGFTEAFF	TGTGCCTGGATTTTCGGCAGGGGTTTTACTGAAGCTTTCTTT
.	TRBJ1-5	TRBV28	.	CASSLRTTSNQPQHF	TGTGCCAGCAGTTTAAGGACCACCAGCAATCAGCCCCAGCATTTT
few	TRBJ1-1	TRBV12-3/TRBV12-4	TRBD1	CASNHNPTGGHEAFF	TGTGCCAGCAACCACAACCCGACAGGGGGCCATGAAGCTTTCTTT
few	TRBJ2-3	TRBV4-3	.	CASSQDSAGPSTDTQYF	TGCGCCAGCAGCCAAGACTCGGCAGGACCTAGCACAGATACGCAGTATTTT
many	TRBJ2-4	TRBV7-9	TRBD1	CASSSYGTGMDIQYF	TGTGCCAGCAGCTCGTACGGGACAGGGATGGACATTCAGTACTTC
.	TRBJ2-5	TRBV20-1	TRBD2	CSASYELAEGGETQYF	TGCAGTGCTTCCTACGAACTAGCGGAGGGGGGAGAGACCCAGTACTTC
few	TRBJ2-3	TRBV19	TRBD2	CASSYHTLLAGDTDTQYF	TGTGCCAGTAGTTACCACACACTACTAGCGGGAGACACAGATACGCAGTATTTT
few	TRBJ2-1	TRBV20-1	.	CSARTPGYEQFF	TGCAGTGCTAGAACACCAGGGTATGAGCAGTTCTTC
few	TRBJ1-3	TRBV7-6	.	CASSHDRTPGNTIYF	TGTGCCAGCAGTCACGACAGGACGCCAGGAAACACCATATATTTT
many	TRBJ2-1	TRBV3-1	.	CASSQVAHNEQFF	TGTGCCAGCAGCCAAGTGGCACACAATGAGCAGTTCTTC
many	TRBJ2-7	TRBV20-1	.	CSAQDQGSSYEQYF	TGCAGTGCCCAAGACCAGGGAAGCTCCTACGAGCAGTACTTC
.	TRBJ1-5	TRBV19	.	CASSAAGNSIRPQHF	TGTGCCAGTAGTGCCGCAGGGAATTCTATTCGGCCCCAGCATTTT
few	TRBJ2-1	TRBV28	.	CASSPSWSGYEQFF	TGTGCCAGCAGCCCCTCCTGGTCGGGTTATGAGCAGTTCTTC
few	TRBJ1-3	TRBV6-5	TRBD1	CASSYQKDRALQSGNTIYF	TGTGCCAGCAGTTACCAAAAGGACAGGGCTTTGCAATCTGGAAACACCATATATTTT